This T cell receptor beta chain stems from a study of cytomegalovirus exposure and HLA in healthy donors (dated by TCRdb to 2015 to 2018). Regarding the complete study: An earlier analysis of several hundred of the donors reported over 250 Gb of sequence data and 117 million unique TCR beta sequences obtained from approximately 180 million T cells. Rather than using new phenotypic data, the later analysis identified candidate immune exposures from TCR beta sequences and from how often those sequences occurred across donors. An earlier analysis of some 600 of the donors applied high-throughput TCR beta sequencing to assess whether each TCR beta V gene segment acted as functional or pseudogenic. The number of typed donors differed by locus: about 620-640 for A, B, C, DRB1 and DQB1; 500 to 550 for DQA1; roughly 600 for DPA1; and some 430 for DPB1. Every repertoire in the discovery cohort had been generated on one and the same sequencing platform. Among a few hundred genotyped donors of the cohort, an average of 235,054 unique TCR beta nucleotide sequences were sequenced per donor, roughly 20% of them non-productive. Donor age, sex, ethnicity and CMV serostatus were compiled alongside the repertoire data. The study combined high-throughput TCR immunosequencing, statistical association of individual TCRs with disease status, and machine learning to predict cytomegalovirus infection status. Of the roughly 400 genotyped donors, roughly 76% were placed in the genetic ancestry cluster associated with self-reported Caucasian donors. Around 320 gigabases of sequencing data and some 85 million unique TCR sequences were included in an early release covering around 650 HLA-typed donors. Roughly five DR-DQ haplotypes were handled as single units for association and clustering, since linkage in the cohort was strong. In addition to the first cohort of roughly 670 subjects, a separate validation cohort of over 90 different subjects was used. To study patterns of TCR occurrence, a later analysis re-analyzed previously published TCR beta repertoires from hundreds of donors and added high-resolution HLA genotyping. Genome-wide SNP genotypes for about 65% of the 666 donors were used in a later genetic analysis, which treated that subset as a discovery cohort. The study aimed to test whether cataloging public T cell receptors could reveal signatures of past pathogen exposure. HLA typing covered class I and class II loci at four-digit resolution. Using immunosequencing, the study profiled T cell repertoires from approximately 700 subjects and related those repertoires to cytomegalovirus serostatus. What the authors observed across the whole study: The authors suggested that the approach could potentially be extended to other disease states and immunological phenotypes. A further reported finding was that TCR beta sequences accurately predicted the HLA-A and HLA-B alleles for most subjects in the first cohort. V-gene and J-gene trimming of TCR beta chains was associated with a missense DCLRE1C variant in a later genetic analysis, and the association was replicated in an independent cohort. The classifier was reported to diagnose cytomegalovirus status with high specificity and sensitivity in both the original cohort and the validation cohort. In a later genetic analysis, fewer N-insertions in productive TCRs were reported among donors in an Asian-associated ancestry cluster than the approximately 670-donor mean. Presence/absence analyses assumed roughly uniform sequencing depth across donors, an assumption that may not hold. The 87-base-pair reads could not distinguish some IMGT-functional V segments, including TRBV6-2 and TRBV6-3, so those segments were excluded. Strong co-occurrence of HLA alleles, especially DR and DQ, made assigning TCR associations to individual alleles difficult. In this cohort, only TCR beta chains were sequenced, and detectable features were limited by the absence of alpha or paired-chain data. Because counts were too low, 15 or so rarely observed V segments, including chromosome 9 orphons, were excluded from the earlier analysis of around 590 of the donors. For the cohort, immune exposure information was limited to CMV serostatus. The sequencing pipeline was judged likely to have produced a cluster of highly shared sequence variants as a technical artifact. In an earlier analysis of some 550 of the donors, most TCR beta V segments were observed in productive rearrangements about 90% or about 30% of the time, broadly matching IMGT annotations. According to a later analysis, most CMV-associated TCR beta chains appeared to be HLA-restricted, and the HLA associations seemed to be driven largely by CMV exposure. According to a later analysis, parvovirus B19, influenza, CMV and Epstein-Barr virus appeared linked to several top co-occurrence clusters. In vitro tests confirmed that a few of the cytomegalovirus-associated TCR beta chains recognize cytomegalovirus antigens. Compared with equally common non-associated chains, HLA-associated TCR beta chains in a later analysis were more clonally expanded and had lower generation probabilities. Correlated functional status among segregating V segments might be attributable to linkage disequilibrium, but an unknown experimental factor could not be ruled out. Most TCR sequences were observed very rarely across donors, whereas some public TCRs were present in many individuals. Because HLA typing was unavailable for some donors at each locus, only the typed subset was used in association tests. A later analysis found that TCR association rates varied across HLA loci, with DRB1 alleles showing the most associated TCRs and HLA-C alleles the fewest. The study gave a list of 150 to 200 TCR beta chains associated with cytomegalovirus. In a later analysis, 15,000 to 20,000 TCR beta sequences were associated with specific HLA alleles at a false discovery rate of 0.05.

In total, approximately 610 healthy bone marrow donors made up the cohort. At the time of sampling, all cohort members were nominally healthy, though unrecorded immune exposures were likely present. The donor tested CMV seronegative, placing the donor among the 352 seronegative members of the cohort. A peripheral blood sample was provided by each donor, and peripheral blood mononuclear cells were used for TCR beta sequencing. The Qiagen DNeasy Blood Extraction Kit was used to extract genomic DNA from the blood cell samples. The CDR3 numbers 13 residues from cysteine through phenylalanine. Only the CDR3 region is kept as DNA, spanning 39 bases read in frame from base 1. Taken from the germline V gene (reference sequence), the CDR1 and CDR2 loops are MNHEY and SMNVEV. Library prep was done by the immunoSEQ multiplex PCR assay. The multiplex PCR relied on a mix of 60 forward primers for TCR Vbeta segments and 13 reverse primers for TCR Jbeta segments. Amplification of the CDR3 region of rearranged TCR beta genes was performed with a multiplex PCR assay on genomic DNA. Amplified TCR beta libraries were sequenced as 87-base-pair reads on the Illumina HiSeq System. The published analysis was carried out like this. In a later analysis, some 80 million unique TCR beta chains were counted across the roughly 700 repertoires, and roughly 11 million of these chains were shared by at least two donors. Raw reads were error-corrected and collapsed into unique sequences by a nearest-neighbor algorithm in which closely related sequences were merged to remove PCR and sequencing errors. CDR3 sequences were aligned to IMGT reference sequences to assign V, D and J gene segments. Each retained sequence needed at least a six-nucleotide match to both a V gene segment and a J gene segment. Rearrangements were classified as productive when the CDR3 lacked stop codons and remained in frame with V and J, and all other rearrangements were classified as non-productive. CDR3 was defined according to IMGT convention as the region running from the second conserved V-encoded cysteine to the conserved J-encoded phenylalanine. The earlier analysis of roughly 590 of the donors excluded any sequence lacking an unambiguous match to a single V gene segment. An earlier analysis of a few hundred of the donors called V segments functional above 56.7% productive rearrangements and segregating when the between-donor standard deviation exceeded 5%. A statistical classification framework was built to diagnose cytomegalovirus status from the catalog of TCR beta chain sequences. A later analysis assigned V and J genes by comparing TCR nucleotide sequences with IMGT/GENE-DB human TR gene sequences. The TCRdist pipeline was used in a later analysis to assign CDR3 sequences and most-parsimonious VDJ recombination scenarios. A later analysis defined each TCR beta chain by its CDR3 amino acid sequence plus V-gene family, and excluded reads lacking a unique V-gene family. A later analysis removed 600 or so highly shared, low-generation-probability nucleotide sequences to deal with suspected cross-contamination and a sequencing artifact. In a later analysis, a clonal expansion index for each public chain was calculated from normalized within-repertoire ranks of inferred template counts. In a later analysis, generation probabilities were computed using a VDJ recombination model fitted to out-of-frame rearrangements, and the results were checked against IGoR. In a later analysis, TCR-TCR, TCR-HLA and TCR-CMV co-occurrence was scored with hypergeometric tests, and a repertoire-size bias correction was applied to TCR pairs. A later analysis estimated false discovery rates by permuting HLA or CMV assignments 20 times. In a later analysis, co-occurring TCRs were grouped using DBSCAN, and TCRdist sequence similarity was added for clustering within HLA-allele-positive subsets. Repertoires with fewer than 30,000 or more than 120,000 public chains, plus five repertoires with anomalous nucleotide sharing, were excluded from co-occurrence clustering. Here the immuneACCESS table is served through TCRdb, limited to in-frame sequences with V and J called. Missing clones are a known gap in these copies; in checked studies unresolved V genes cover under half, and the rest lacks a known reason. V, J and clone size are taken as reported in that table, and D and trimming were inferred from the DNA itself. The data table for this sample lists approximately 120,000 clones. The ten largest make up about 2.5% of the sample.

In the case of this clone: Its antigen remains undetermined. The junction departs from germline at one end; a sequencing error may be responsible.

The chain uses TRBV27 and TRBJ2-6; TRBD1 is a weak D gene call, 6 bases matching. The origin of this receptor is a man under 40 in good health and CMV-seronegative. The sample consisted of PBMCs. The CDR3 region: CASSLSHRDPRVF. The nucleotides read TGTGCCAGCAGTTTATCTCACAGGGACCCTCGGGTTTTC.